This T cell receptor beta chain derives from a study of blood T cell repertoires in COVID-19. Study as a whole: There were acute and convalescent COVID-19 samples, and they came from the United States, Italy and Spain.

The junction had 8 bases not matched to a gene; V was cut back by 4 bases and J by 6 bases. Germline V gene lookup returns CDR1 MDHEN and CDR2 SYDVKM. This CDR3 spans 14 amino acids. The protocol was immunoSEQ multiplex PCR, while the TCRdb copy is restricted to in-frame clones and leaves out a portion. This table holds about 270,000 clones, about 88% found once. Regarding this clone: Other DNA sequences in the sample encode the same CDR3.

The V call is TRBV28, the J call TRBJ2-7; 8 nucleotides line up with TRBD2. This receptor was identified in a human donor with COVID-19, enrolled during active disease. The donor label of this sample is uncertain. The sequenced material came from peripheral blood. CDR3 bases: TGTGCCAGCAGTTCCCCCTCACGGGGGGGCGAGCAGTACTTC. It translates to CASSSPSRGGEQYF.